Listed here are 11 T cell receptor beta chains from one sample, sequenced in a study of shared clonotypes between healthy human individuals. This table comes from immunoSEQ multiplex PCR, and its TCRdb copy is limited to in-frame clones, with some not included. The sample carries fewer than 850,000 clones, about 96% recorded once. It was CD45RO-negative cells, positively selected for CCR7, that made up naive CD8 cells, with terminally differentiated effector memory CD45RA+ cells excluded. Sequences were obtained from naive CD8+ T cells sorted from blood. The receptors were sampled from a man aged 25 to 40 in good health.

The rearrangement uses TRBV2 and TRBJ2-7; 14 nucleotides line up with TRBD2. The CDR3 spans 19 residues. Germline V gene sequence: CDR1 SNHLY, CDR2 FYNNEI. J gave up 4 bases and V 0 bases, and 11 bases lay outside the gene matches. This chain's CDR3 is CASSEALLGTSGRLYEQYF. The CDR3 bases are TGTGCCAGCAGTGAAGCGCTTCTCGGGACTAGCGGGAGACTTTACGAGCAGTACTTC.

The J gene is TRBJ2-7, the V gene TRBV27, with 7 nucleotides matching TRBD2. Per the germline V gene, CDR1 is MNHEY and CDR2 is SMNVEV (reference sequence). J gave up 6 bases and V 6 bases, and 20 bases lay outside the gene matches. The CDR3 consists of 17 residues. The CDR3 is CASSPGAAGERWGEQYF. CDR3 coding DNA: TGTGCCAGCAGCCCTGGGGCTGCGGGAGAGAGGTGGGGCGAGCAGTACTTC.

The V gene is TRBV14, the J gene TRBJ2-3; D uncertain. Germline-derived CDR1 and CDR2 are SGHDN and FVKESK. The CDR3 is 14 amino acids. V was shortened by 0 bases and J by 2 bases, with 6 bases between the two germline ends. The CDR3 sequence is CASSQEKATDTQYF. In nucleotides, the CDR3 is TGTGCCAGCAGCCAAGAAAAAGCCACAGATACGCAGTATTTT.

The chain recombines TRBV7-9 with TRBJ2-5; 7 bases map to TRBD1. Germline values: CDR1 SEHNR, CDR2 FQNEAQ (reference sequence). This CDR3 spans 13 amino acids. V lost 5 bases to trimming and J lost 4 bases; unmatched junction nucleotides: 4. The CDR3 DNA reads TGTGCCAGCAGCCGAAGGACAGGAGAGACCCAGTACTTC. This translates into CASSRRTGETQYF. Full variable domain (missing parts from reference TRBV7-9 and TRBJ2-5): DTGVSQNPRHKITKRGQNVTFRCDPISEHNRLYWYRQTLGQGPEFLTYFQNEAQLEKSRLLSDRFSAERPKGSFSTLEIQRTEQGDSAMYLCASSRRTGETQYFGPGTRLLVL.

The rearrangement links TRBV15 to TRBJ1-2, with 7 bases fitting TRBD1. Germline trimming cut 0 bases from V and 5 bases from J; bases unmatched to any gene: 6. CDR1 and CDR2 (germline): LNHNV, YYDKDF (reference sequence). This CDR3 spans 15 amino acids. CDR3 sequence (DNA): TGTGCCACCAGCAGAGATTGGGGGACAGAGTATGGCTACACCTTC. Encoded protein: CATSRDWGTEYGYTF.

The CDR3 sequence is CAWSLRARATEAFF. DNA for the CDR3: TGTGCCTGGAGTTTACGGGCCAGAGCCACTGAAGCTTTCTTT. The chain joins TRBV30 to TRBJ1-1; no reliable D call. Germline assignment: CDR1 GTSNPN and CDR2 SVGIG (reference sequence). V lost 2 bases, J lost 4 bases, and 14 bases lay in between. The length of the CDR3 is 14 residues.

The chain links TRBV29-1 to TRBJ2-7; D is unclear. Germline V gene data show CDR1 as SQVTM and CDR2 as ANQGSEA. V dropped 4 bases and J dropped 3 bases, with 13 bases sitting between them. CDR3 length equals 13 residues. CDR3 protein: CSVARVTNYEQYF. DNA of the CDR3: TGCAGCGTTGCCCGAGTTACTAACTACGAGCAGTACTTC.

The CDR3 DNA sequence: TGCGCCAGCAGCTTAGAAAGCGGGGGCGGGGATACGCAGTATTTT. Its protein product is CASSLESGGGDTQYF. This rearrangement joins TRBV5-1 to TRBJ2-3; 8 positions agree with TRBD2. CDR1 and CDR2 (germline): SGHRS, YFSETQ. There are 15 residues in the CDR3. Unmatched junction bases numbered 8, after V lost 2 bases and J lost 6 bases. Looking up the rest from reference TRBV5-1 and TRBJ2-3 gives the full variable domain: KAGVTQTPRYLIKTRGQQVTLSCSPISGHRSVSWYQQTPGQGLQFLFEYFSETQRNKGNFPGRFSGRQFSNSRSEMNVSTLELGDSALYLCASSLESGGGDTQYFGPGTRLTVL.

This clone was recorded only once. The chain employs TRBV11-2 and TRBJ2-7; TRBD2 matches at 8 bases. CDR3 size: 16 residues. Germline values: CDR1 SGHAT, CDR2 FQNNGV. Trimming at V came to 2 bases and at J to 7 bases, leaving 13 bases not matched to a gene. CDR3 nucleotides: TGTGCCAGCAGCTTAAACCAGGGAGCGGGAGTTGATGAGCAGTACTTC. Its protein product is CASSLNQGAGVDEQYF.

The V and J genes are TRBV6-5 and TRBJ1-2; D is possibly TRBD1 (6 bases). This CDR3 has 14 residues. From germline, CDR1 is MNHEY and CDR2 SVGAGI. Trimming left V 0 bases short and J 4 bases short, with 9 bases between. CDR3: CASSYSLDSYGYTF. CDR3 coding DNA: TGTGCCAGCAGTTACTCGCTGGACAGCTATGGCTACACCTTC.

The chain links TRBV4-1 to TRBJ2-1, with D tentatively TRBD1 (6 bases). Trimming took off 3 bases at V and 0 bases at J, with 12 bases between the two ends. From germline, CDR1 is MGHRA and CDR2 YSYEKL. The CDR3 is made up of 16 amino acids. This CDR3 reads CASSHPGTSSYNEQFF. CDR3 in DNA: TGCGCCAGCAGCCATCCCGGGACAAGCTCCTACAATGAGCAGTTCTTC.